This T cell receptor delta chain was captured by sequencing in a study of γδ T cells in repeated Plasmodium falciparum infection. Study-level background: Donors had four controlled P. falciparum NF54 infections over 644 days. Each infection was followed by sampling at 21 days, plus baseline and some pre-infection draws. General observations from the study: Donors in Mali lived in a small rural village, largely one ethnic group. Vdelta2-negative gammadelta repertoires appeared less diverse and less shared in Malian than Australian children.

TCRdb reprocessed the multiplex PCR reads using CATT. The sample consists of 85,000 to 100,000 delta-chain clones, over 0.75% of them appearing once. For this clone: What it binds is not known. A read error may account for a junction end that differs from germline.

The length of the CDR3 is 23 residues. Germline CDR1 TSWWSYY, CDR2 QGS. Bulk repertoires came from Vgamma9/Vdelta2+ or Vdelta2-negative gammadelta T cells flow-sorted from PBMC. This receptor was identified in a pool of human donors (malaria-infected and uninfected, not separated). The chain uses TRDV1 and TRDJ1, with 10 bases aligning to TRDD3. Material for sequencing was gamma-delta T cells from blood. In DNA, the CDR3 is TGTGCTCTTGGGGAACGTAGAACTTCCTACGAGTACTGGGGGATTTCGTACACCGATAAACCCATCTTT. As protein: CALGERRTSYEYWGISYTDKPIF.